The 3 T cell receptor beta chains reported below all come from one sample, sequenced in a study of T cell repertoires in cytomegalovirus infection. TCRdb re-called the reads with MiXCR, one entry per CDR3 protein. The sample shows 900,000 to 950,000 distinct CDR3 sequences, approximately 32% of them seen only once. No antigen has been assigned to these receptors. The material was cultured CD8+ T cells from PBMCs, obtained from culture after CMV antigen stimulation. These receptors were taken from a human donor in good health (CMV status not recorded). Some clones in this sample may be carry-over from other donors' samples.

The genes are TRBV12-3 or TRBV12-4 and TRBJ1-3, with D possibly TRBD1 on 6 matching bases. This CDR3 contains 13 residues. V was cut by 10 bases and J by 4 bases, with 14 bases left in between. The CDR3 reads CANGGGYGNTIYF. Written as DNA, the CDR3 is TGTGCCAACGGGGGGGGCTACGGAAACACCATATATTTT.

This clonotype was counted ten times or more. The gene calls are TRBV12-3 or TRBV12-4 and TRBJ2-3, with a weak D call TRBD1 (5 bases). The V end lost 5 bases, the J end lost 4 bases, and 16 bases lay between the germline ends. The CDR3 extends over 15 amino acids. CDR3 residues: CASSPGQFSADTQYF. CDR3 nucleotide sequence: TGTGCCAGCAGTCCAGGACAATTCAGCGCAGATACGCAGTATTTT.

This clonotype came up a few times. V usage is TRBV6-2 or TRBV6-3 and J usage is TRBJ2-3; D may correspond to TRBD1 or TRBD2 (6 bases each). Trimming shortened V by 9 bases and J by 1 base, and 11 bases separated the two germline ends. CDR1 is MNHEY, CDR2 SVGEGT, per germline. The CDR3 runs 13 residues. The CDR3: CASQGGRTDTQYF. The CDR3 DNA follows: TGTGCCAGTCAAGGGGGGCGCACAGATACGCAGTATTTT.